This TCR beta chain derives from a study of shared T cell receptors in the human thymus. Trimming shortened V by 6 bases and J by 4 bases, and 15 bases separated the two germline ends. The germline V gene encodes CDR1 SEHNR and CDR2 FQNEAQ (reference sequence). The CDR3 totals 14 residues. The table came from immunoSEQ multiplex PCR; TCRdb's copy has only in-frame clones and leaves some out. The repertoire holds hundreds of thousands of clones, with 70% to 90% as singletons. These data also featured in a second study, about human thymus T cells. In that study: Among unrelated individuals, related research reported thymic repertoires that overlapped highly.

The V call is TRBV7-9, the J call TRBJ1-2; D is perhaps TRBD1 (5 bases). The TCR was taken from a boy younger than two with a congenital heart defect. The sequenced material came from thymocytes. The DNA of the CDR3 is TGTGCCAGCAGTTTCTACGGGGGTGCCTATGGCTACACCTTC. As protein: CASSFYGGAYGYTF.